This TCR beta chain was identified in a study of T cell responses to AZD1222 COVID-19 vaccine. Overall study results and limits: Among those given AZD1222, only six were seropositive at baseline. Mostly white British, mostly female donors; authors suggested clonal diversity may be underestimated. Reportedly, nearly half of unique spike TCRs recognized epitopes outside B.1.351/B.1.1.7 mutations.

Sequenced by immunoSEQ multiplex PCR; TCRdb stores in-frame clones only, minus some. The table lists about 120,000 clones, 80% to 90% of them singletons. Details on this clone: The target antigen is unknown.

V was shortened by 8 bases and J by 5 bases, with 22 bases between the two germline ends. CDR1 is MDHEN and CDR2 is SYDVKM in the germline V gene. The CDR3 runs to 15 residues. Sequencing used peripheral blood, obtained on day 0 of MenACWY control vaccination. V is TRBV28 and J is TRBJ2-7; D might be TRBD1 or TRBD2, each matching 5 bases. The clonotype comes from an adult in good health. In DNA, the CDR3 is TGTGCCAGCTTAAAACTCGGGGCCTCAGCCCACGAGCAGTACTTC. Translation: CASLKLGASAHEQYF.